Included here is one TCR beta chain sequence, with context. TCRdb re-called the RACE reads with MiXCR, one entry per CDR3 protein. The sample holds under 75,000 distinct CDR3 sequences, 11% seen once. The data were obtained in a study of human T cells and chemical hapten exposure. CDR1 and CDR2 from the germline V gene are MNHEY and SVGAGI. The CDR3 has 14 residues. Trimming stripped 6 bases from V and 6 bases from J, with 15 bases between. Time point meaning: patch test 3, about 24 weeks after DPC sensitization. Described treatment: therapeutic diphenylcyclopropenone sensitization with weekly scalp DPC.

The TCR sequence derives from a woman aged 50 to 65 with alopecia areata. Some clones in this sample may be carry-over from other donors' samples. The sample here was whole blood, taken in connection with sensitization to the hapten diphenylcyclopropenone (DPC). The chain recombines TRBV6-5 with TRBJ1-5; D gene unclear. The CDR3 region has the DNA TGTGCCAGCAGCGCTGCCAGCTCGGGTCAGCCCCAGCATTTT. It translates to CASSAASSGQPQHF.